The rows below give T cell receptor beta chains drawn from one sample of a study of glioma-infiltrating T cells after dendritic cell vaccination. Profiled with immunoSEQ multiplex PCR; TCRdb holds only in-frame clones, not every one. The sample has around 90,000 clones, around three quarters seen once. The sequencing here drew on blood, taken before dendritic cell vaccination. The source is a human donor with glioblastoma. CDR3s include the opening cysteine and the closing phenylalanine or tryptophan. The D gene is left open where the match is weak. The size of a clone is reported for some rows only, either as once, few or many, or as a class for expanded clones.

cdr3_aa	cdr3_nt	j_call	v_call	d_call	clone_size
CASSTGGNSPLHF	TGCGCCAGCAGCACCGGGGGGAATTCACCCCTCCACTTT	TRBJ1-6	TRBV5-1	NA	NA
CASSYSTGLNSPLHF	TGTGCCAGCAGTTATTCGACAGGGCTTAATTCACCCCTCCACTTT	TRBJ1-6	TRBV6-5	TRBD1	NA
CASNAGEWETQYF	TGTGCCAGCAACGCAGGGGAGTGGGAGACCCAGTACTTC	TRBJ2-5	TRBV2	NA	once
CASSLTGRELFF	TGCGCCAGCAGCTTGACAGGACGGGAGCTGTTTTTT	TRBJ2-2	TRBV5-1	NA	NA
CASSLGAVSGNTIYF	TGTGCCAGCAGCTTAGGGGCAGTCTCTGGAAACACCATATATTTT	TRBJ1-3	TRBV11-2	NA	NA
CATSRGGRGAPNEQFF	TGTGCCACCAGCAGAGGTGGGCGGGGGGCCCCCAATGAGCAGTTCTTC	TRBJ2-1	TRBV15	TRBD2	NA
CASSQQTYGYTF	TGTGCCAGCAGCCAACAGACATATGGCTACACCTTC	TRBJ1-2	TRBV2	NA	NA
CASSLTGLPYSNQPQHF	TGTGCCAGCAGTTTGACAGGGCTACCTTATAGCAATCAGCCCCAGCATTTT	TRBJ1-5	TRBV28	TRBD1	many
CASSVDPRGNEKLFF	TGTGCCAGCAGCGTAGACCCCAGGGGTAATGAAAAACTGTTTTTT	TRBJ1-4	TRBV9	NA	NA
CASSVDNSYLNQPQHF	TGTGCCAGCAGTGTAGATAACAGTTACTTAAATCAGCCCCAGCATTTT	TRBJ1-5	TRBV2	NA	NA
CASRKGGPSYEQYF	TGTGCCAGCAGGAAGGGGGGGCCATCCTACGAGCAGTACTTC	TRBJ2-7	TRBV6-5	NA	once
CAIGQGGNTIYF	TGTGCCATCGGACAGGGCGGGAACACCATATATTTT	TRBJ1-3	TRBV7-9	TRBD1	NA
CASSSSSGRGPRVF	TGTGCCAGCAGTTCTTCTAGCGGGAGGGGACCCCGGGTATTC	TRBJ2-7	TRBV28	TRBD2	NA
CASSHPPGFYEQYF	TGTGCCAGCAGTCACCCCCCCGGGTTCTACGAGCAGTACTTC	TRBJ2-7	TRBV7-9	NA	few
CASSPPTGLAGGSSYEQYF	TGTGCCAGCTCACCACCAACGGGACTAGCGGGAGGGAGCTCCTACGAGCAGTACTTC	TRBJ2-7	TRBV18	TRBD2	NA
CASSGMAAGGGSKETQYF	TGTGCCAGCAGTGGAATGGCCGCCGGCGGAGGCTCGAAAGAGACCCAGTACTTC	TRBJ2-5	TRBV6-1	NA	NA
CASRDQGGVYGYTF	TGTGCCAGCAGAGACCAGGGTGGGGTCTATGGCTACACCTTC	TRBJ1-2	TRBV6-6	NA	NA
CASSEFPNTGNQPQHF	TGTGCCAGCAGTGAATTTCCCAATACAGGAAATCAGCCCCAGCATTTT	TRBJ1-5	TRBV6-1	NA	NA
CATGTGQGGNQPQHF	TGTGCCACCGGGACGGGACAGGGTGGCAATCAGCCCCAGCATTTT	TRBJ1-5	TRBV2	TRBD1	NA
CAWSAGQNTGELFF	TGTGCCTGGAGTGCGGGACAGAACACCGGGGAGCTGTTTTTT	TRBJ2-2	TRBV30	NA	NA
CASSLAGGVRRDTQYF	TGTGCCAGCAGTCTAGCGGGAGGGGTGCGGCGAGATACGCAGTATTTT	TRBJ2-3	TRBV5-4	TRBD2	NA
CASSFGDNYGYTF	TGTGCCAGCAGCTTTGGAGACAACTATGGCTACACCTTC	TRBJ1-2	TRBV5-4	NA	NA
CASSAHRGSGPNEKLFF	TGTGCCAGCAGCGCTCACAGGGGAAGTGGGCCTAATGAAAAACTGTTTTTT	TRBJ1-4	TRBV9	TRBD1	once
CASSEPPTGLAGLHSYEQYF	TGTGCCAGCAGTGAACCACCGACCGGACTAGCGGGCCTCCACTCCTACGAGCAGTACTTC	TRBJ2-7	TRBV6-1	TRBD2	NA
CASSVGAGGIYGYTF	TGTGCCAGCAGCGTCGGGGCAGGGGGGATCTATGGCTACACCTTC	TRBJ1-2	TRBV9	TRBD1	NA
CASSNRQLSNYGYTF	TGTGCCAGCAGTAATCGACAGTTAAGCAACTATGGCTACACCTTC	TRBJ1-2	TRBV6-1	NA	NA
CASSPENSPLHF	TGTGCCAGCAGCCCGGAGAATTCACCCCTCCACTTT	TRBJ1-6	TRBV7-9	NA	NA
CASSEAILSGANVLTF	TGCGCCAGCAGTGAGGCGATACTCTCTGGGGCCAACGTCCTGACTTTC	TRBJ2-6	TRBV10-2	NA	NA
CASSLPGGVTEAFF	TGTGCCAGCAGTTTACCTGGGGGGGTCACTGAAGCTTTCTTT	TRBJ1-1	TRBV28	NA	NA
CASDPGQHSNQPQHF	TGCGCCAGCGATCCGGGACAGCATAGCAATCAGCCCCAGCATTTT	TRBJ1-5	TRBV10-2	TRBD1	NA
CSVRIVREQYF	TGCAGCGTTCGAATTGTCAGAGAGCAGTACTTC	TRBJ2-7	TRBV29-1	NA	NA
CASSGEGPLIYEQYF	TGTGCCAGCAGCGGGGAGGGACCGCTGATCTACGAGCAGTACTTC	TRBJ2-7	TRBV5-4	TRBD2	NA
CASSLFPPNTEAFF	TGCGCCAGCAGCCTATTTCCCCCGAACACTGAAGCTTTCTTT	TRBJ1-1	TRBV5-1	NA	NA
CASSLGHSSEQYF	TGTGCCAGCAGCTTGGGACATAGCAGCGAGCAGTACTTC	TRBJ2-7	TRBV7-9	NA	NA
CASSFLAVNTGELFF	TGCGCCAGCAGCTTCCTAGCGGTGAACACCGGGGAGCTGTTTTTT	TRBJ2-2	TRBV5-1	TRBD2	NA
CASGYWEVLNYGYTF	TGTGCCAGCGGCTACTGGGAGGTGCTTAACTATGGCTACACCTTC	TRBJ1-2	TRBV2	NA	NA
CASSLRSGHPSTDTQYF	TGTGCCAGCAGCCTTAGATCCGGACACCCTAGCACAGATACGCAGTATTTT	TRBJ2-3	TRBV7-9	NA	NA
CASSFGSGRPGETQYF	TGTGCCAGCAGCTTTGGAAGCGGGAGGCCCGGGGAGACCCAGTACTTC	TRBJ2-5	TRBV5-6	TRBD2	NA
CAISESSRAYEQYF	TGTGCCATCAGTGAGTCCAGCAGGGCCTACGAGCAGTACTTC	TRBJ2-7	TRBV10-3	NA	NA
CAISESVVVAGDGYTF	TGTGCCATCAGTGAGTCGGTAGTTGTGGCAGGGGACGGCTACACCTTC	TRBJ1-2	TRBV10-3	NA	NA
CASSLDPGAGGGYTF	TGCGCCAGCAGCTTAGATCCGGGTGCAGGCGGGGGCTACACCTTC	TRBJ1-2	TRBV5-1	NA	NA
CASSRGQGGNTIYF	TGTGCCAGCAGCCGCGGACAGGGTGGAAACACCATATATTTT	TRBJ1-3	TRBV11-2	TRBD1	NA
CASSLVGDGYTF	TGTGCCAGCAGCTTAGTCGGGGATGGCTACACCTTC	TRBJ1-2	TRBV7-8	NA	NA
CASSLGQEDTGELFF	TGCGCCAGCAGCCTGGGACAGGAGGACACCGGGGAGCTGTTTTTT	TRBJ2-2	TRBV5-1	TRBD1	NA
CASTEGDRGHNSPLHF	TGTGCCAGCACCGAAGGGGACAGGGGGCATAATTCACCCCTCCACTTT	TRBJ1-6	TRBV6-6	TRBD1	NA
CASSLGTGRYNEQFF	TGTGCCAGCTCACTTGGGACAGGACGTTACAATGAGCAGTTCTTC	TRBJ2-1	TRBV18	TRBD1	NA
CASSVTGTSGYEQYF	TGTGCCAGTAGTGTCACCGGGACTAGCGGCTACGAGCAGTACTTC	TRBJ2-7	TRBV19	TRBD2	NA
CASSQGMNTEAFF	TGCGCCAGCTCACAGGGTATGAACACTGAAGCTTTCTTT	TRBJ1-1	TRBV5-1	NA	NA
CASSRGLNQPQHF	TGTGCCAGCTCACGAGGCCTCAATCAGCCCCAGCATTTT	TRBJ1-5	TRBV18	NA	NA
CASGVRGDGYTF	TGTGCCAGCGGAGTCAGGGGTGATGGCTACACCTTC	TRBJ1-2	TRBV6-4	NA	NA